This TCR beta chain was recorded in a study of blood T cell repertoires in COVID-19. Study details: The United States, Italy and Spain were the sources of the acute and convalescent COVID-19 samples. The analysed material was cDNA or gDNA that came from T cells, B-cell-depleted T cells, or PBMCs.

Enrolled during active infection, Seattle patients were then followed longitudinally. Methods used by the authors: Reference gene primer amplification gave nucleated cell count estimates. Assay: immunoSEQ multiplex PCR; the TCRdb copy retains only in-frame clones and omits some. The V and J calls and the clone size are those of that table, but D and trimming were determined from the DNA. Seen here are around 400,000 clones, about 89% observed once, and the top ten hold about 2.5%. The CDR3 loop spans 14 amino acids. V lost 1 base, J lost 7 bases, and 11 bases lay in between. CDR1 and CDR2 (germline): LGHDT, YNNKEL (reference sequence).

The material sequenced was peripheral blood. This TCR derives from a woman aged 55-69 years with COVID-19, enrolled during active disease. The chain joins TRBV3-1 (or the pseudogene TRBV3-2) to TRBJ1-3; tentative D call: TRBD1 (6 bases). CDR3 bases: TGTGCCAGCAGCCAAGGTTCCAGGGGCAACACCATATATTTT. This encodes CASSQGSRGNTIYF.